This TCR beta chain was recorded in a study of identical twins. Whole-study results and caveats: Out-of-frame beta chain sequences displayed weaker excess sharing between twins. Twin pairs' shared out-of-frame alpha sequences were enriched in low generation probability.

The V end was cut by 8 bases, the J end by 1 base, with 23 bases between. Germline V gene sequence: CDR1 MNHNS, CDR2 SASEGT. The CDR3 extends over 17 amino acids. TCRdb recomputed calls from the 5' RACE reads with MiXCR, one row per CDR3 protein. This sample has about 200,000 distinct CDR3 sequences, with around a tenth found just once. This clonotype turned up a few times. Its antigen is unidentified. The sequence was obtained from a woman between 18 and 29 years old in good health. The sequenced sample was memory (CD45RO+) T cells sorted from blood. The V call is TRBV6-1, the J call TRBJ2-5; D might be TRBD2 (7 bases). The CDR3 nucleotides are TGTGCCAGCGCAAGACCGTGGTCGGGGGGCTCCCAAGAGACCCAGTACTTC. Translating it yields CASARPWSGGSQETQYF.